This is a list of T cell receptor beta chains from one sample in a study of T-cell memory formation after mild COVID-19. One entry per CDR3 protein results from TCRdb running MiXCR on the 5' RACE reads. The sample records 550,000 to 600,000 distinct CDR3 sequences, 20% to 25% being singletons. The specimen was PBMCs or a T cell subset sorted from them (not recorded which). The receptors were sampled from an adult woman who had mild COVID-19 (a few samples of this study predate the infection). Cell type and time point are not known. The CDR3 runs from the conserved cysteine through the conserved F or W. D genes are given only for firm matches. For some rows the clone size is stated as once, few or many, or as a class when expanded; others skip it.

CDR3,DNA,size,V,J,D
CSANRDDSNQPQHF,TGCAGTGCTAACAGGGACGATAGCAATCAGCCCCAGCATTTT,.,TRBV20-1,TRBJ1-5,.
CAWSVSRTGTSYEQYF,TGTGCCTGGAGCGTTAGCAGGACAGGGACGAGCTACGAGCAGTACTTC,few,TRBV30,TRBJ2-7,TRBD1
CRARGLPNQPQHF,TGCAGGGCCAGGGGGCTCCCCAATCAGCCCCAGCATTTT,.,TRBV20-1,TRBJ1-5,TRBD1
CASSVSGQGKSYGYTF,TGTGCCAGCAGCGTCTCCGGACAGGGCAAGAGCTATGGCTACACCTTC,few,TRBV9,TRBJ1-2,TRBD1
CASSQEAASNSPLHF,TGCGCCAGCAGCCAAGAGGCAGCCTCTAATTCACCCCTCCACTTT,few,TRBV4-3,TRBJ1-6,.
CASSLGQGNREQYF,TGTGCCAGCAGCCTCGGACAGGGGAATCGCGAGCAGTACTTC,.,TRBV7-2,TRBJ2-7,TRBD1
CASSRTSRDEQYF,TGTGCCAGCAGCCGGACCTCCCGGGACGAGCAGTACTTC,few,TRBV3-1,TRBJ2-7,.
CASSVLSSQETQYF,TGTGCCAGCAGCGTCCTTAGTTCCCAAGAGACCCAGTACTTC,once,TRBV9,TRBJ2-5,.
CASSYGPGQPQHF,TGTGCCAGCAGTTACGGTCCGGGGCAGCCCCAGCATTTT,.,TRBV6-5,TRBJ1-5,.
CSARDLAGRTYEQYF,TGCAGTGCTAGAGACTTAGCGGGGAGAACCTACGAGCAGTACTTC,.,TRBV20-1,TRBJ2-7,TRBD2
CSVVDRVAGYTF,TGCAGCGTAGTGGACAGGGTTGCTGGCTACACCTTC,few,TRBV29-1,TRBJ1-2,TRBD1
CASRASGTNEQFF,TGTGCCAGCAGGGCTAGCGGGACCAATGAGCAGTTCTTC,.,TRBV6-1,TRBJ2-1,TRBD2
CASSQVTLGSYGYTF,TGCGCCAGCAGCCAAGTAACCTTAGGTAGTTATGGCTACACCTTC,few,TRBV4-1,TRBJ1-2,.
CASSPSDRGKSDYNEQFF,TGTGCCAGCAGCCCATCGGACAGGGGGAAGTCGGACTACAATGAGCAGTTCTTC,.,TRBV7-9,TRBJ2-1,TRBD1
CASSAWGRDNEQFF,TGTGCCAGCAGTGCCTGGGGCCGGGACAATGAGCAGTTCTTC,.,TRBV12-3/TRBV12-4,TRBJ2-1,.
CASSDPRLAGVVGETQYF,TGTGCCAGCAGTGACCCGCGACTAGCGGGGGTAGTAGGAGAGACCCAGTACTTC,few,TRBV2,TRBJ2-5,TRBD2
CASSSLDRGNEQFF,TGTGCCAGCAGCTCACTCGACAGGGGCAATGAGCAGTTCTTC,few,TRBV5-8,TRBJ2-1,TRBD1
CASSHSGGGKGFRETQYF,TGTGCCAGCAGTCACTCAGGGGGCGGAAAAGGCTTCAGGGAGACCCAGTACTTC,few,TRBV28,TRBJ2-5,TRBD1
CASSSRPDRVYGYTF,TGTGCCAGCAGCTCCAGACCGGACAGGGTATATGGCTACACCTTC,.,TRBV7-2,TRBJ1-2,TRBD1
CASSRARSGEQYF,TGTGCCAGCAGCCGCGCTAGATCGGGGGAGCAGTACTTC,few,TRBV2,TRBJ2-7,.
CASNLRGSTDTQYF,TGTGCCAGCAACTTGCGGGGGAGCACAGATACGCAGTATTTT,few,TRBV12-3/TRBV12-4,TRBJ2-3,TRBD2
CASSERRGLISGNTIYF,TGTGCCAGCAGTGAACGGAGAGGGCTGATCTCTGGAAACACCATATATTTT,.,TRBV6-1,TRBJ1-3,.
CSARGGGVAVEQFF,TGCAGTGCTAGGGGCGGCGGGGTAGCGGTTGAGCAGTTCTTC,many,TRBV20-1,TRBJ2-1,.
CASSYPRDSYEQFF,TGTGCCAGCAGTTATCCCAGGGACAGTTATGAGCAGTTCTTC,few,TRBV6-2/TRBV6-3,TRBJ2-1,TRBD1
CSALWANTEAFF,TGCAGTGCTCTATGGGCAAACACTGAAGCTTTCTTT,.,TRBV20-1,TRBJ1-1,.
CASSSPGTSGNTIYF,TGCGCCAGCAGCTCCCCAGGGACCTCTGGAAACACCATATATTTT,few,TRBV5-1,TRBJ1-3,.
CASSFGPNEEQYF,TGTGCCAGCAGCTTCGGGCCAAATGAAGAGCAGTACTTC,few,TRBV5-4,TRBJ2-7,.
CASSQTGWQPQHF,TGTGCCAGCAGCCAAACAGGGTGGCAGCCCCAGCATTTT,.,TRBV3-1,TRBJ1-5,.
CSVEEQGKSYGYTF,TGCAGCGTTGAAGAACAGGGGAAAAGCTATGGCTACACCTTC,.,TRBV29-1,TRBJ1-2,TRBD1
CASSPSGHFYEQYF,TGTGCCAGCAGCCCCTCGGGACACTTCTACGAGCAGTACTTC,.,TRBV2,TRBJ2-7,.
CASSGRDWNTGELFF,TGTGCCAGCAGCGGGCGGGACTGGAACACCGGGGAGCTGTTTTTT,few,TRBV7-8,TRBJ2-2,.
CASSKVGGRGGSYNEQFF,TGTGCCAGCAGCAAAGTCGGAGGCAGGGGAGGCTCCTACAATGAGCAGTTCTTC,.,TRBV21-1,TRBJ2-1,.
CASSFDPTYEQYF,TGTGCCAGCAGCTTTGACCCAACCTACGAGCAGTACTTC,few,TRBV7-2,TRBJ2-7,.
CASSDGPQESTEAFF,TGTGCCAGCAGTGACGGCCCACAAGAGAGCACTGAAGCTTTCTTT,.,TRBV6-5,TRBJ1-1,.
CASSYTTSGRIPYEQYF,TGTGCCAGCAGTTACACTACTAGCGGGAGGATCCCCTACGAGCAGTACTTC,.,TRBV6-6,TRBJ2-7,TRBD2
CASSSTYTQYF,TGTGCCAGCAGCTCGACCTATACGCAGTATTTT,few,TRBV7-2,TRBJ2-3,.
CASSPRGAVSTDTQYF,TGTGCCAGCAGTCCCCGGGGGGCAGTTAGCACAGATACGCAGTATTTT,.,TRBV6-6,TRBJ2-3,.
CASSFPRNEQFF,TGTGCCAGCAGCTTTCCACGAAATGAGCAGTTCTTC,few,TRBV7-9,TRBJ2-1,.
CSAHFSGLAGVGNEQFF,TGCAGCGCTCATTTTTCAGGGCTAGCGGGAGTGGGCAATGAGCAGTTCTTC,few,TRBV29-1,TRBJ2-1,TRBD2
CASSKGPNTGELFF,TGTGCCAGCAGCAAGGGGCCGAACACCGGGGAGCTGTTTTTT,few,TRBV5-5,TRBJ2-2,.
CASSRPGQADSGNTIYF,TGTGCCAGCAGCCGACCCGGACAGGCCGACTCTGGAAACACCATATATTTT,.,TRBV7-9,TRBJ1-3,TRBD1
CAWSEGSAPNYGYTF,TGTGCCTGGAGTGAGGGCAGCGCGCCTAACTATGGCTACACCTTC,few,TRBV30,TRBJ1-2,.
CASSLASVRRNYGYTF,TGTGCCAGCAGCTTAGCTTCGGTCCGACGAAACTATGGCTACACCTTC,few,TRBV7-6,TRBJ1-2,.
CASSLMVAGVNNEQFF,TGTGCCAGCAGCTTAATGGTAGCGGGAGTGAACAATGAGCAGTTCTTC,few,TRBV7-2,TRBJ2-1,TRBD2
CASSPRGGGSSTDTQYF,TGTGCCAGCAGCCCGCGAGGGGGGGGGTCTAGCACAGATACGCAGTATTTT,.,TRBV4-2,TRBJ2-3,.
CASSSRGGVDQPQHF,TGCGCCAGCAGCTCCCGTGGTGGGGTCGATCAGCCCCAGCATTTT,.,TRBV5-1,TRBJ1-5,.
CASSHQGTSGTPEQYF,TGTGCCAGCAGCCACCAAGGGACTAGCGGGACTCCCGAGCAGTACTTC,.,TRBV4-2,TRBJ2-7,TRBD2
CSVAGTSGTPLNIQYF,TGCAGCGTCGCCGGGACTAGCGGGACTCCACTAAACATTCAGTACTTC,few,TRBV29-1,TRBJ2-4,TRBD2